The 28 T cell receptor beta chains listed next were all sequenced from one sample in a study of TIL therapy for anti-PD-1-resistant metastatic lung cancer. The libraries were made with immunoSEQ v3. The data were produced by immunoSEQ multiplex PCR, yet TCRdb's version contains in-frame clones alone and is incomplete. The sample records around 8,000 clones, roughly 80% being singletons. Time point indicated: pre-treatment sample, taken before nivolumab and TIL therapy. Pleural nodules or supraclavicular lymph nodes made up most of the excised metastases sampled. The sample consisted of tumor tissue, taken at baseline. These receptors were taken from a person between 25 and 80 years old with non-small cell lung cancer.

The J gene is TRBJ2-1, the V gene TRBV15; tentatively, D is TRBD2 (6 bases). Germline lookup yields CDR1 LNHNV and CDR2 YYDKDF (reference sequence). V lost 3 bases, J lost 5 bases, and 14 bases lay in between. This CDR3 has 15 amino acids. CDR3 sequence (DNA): TGTGCCACCAGCAGGAGGAGGGAGGAGGACAATGAGCAGTTCTTC. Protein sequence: CATSRRREEDNEQFF.

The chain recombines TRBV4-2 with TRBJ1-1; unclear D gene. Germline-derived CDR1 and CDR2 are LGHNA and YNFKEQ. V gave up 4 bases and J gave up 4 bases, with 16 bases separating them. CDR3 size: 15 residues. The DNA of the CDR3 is TGTGCCAGCAGCCCATCAACGACACGCGCCACTGAAGCTTTCTTT. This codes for CASSPSTTRATEAFF.

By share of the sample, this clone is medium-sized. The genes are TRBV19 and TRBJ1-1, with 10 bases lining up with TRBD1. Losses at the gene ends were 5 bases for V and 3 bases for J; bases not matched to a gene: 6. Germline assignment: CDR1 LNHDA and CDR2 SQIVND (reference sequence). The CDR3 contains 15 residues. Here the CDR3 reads CASSPGTGVHTEAFF. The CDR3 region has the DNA TGTGCCAGTAGTCCGGGGACAGGGGTACACACTGAAGCTTTCTTT.

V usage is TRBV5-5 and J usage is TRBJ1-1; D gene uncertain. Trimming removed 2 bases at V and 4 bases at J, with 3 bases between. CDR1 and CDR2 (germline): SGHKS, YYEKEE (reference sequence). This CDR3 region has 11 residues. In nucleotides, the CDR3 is TGTGCCAGCAGCTTTGGCACTGAAGCTTTCTTT. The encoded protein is CASSFGTEAFF.

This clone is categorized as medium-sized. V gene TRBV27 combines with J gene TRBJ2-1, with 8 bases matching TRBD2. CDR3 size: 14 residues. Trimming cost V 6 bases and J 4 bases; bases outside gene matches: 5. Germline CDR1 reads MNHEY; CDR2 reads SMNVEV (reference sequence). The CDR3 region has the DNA TGTGCCAGCAGCATCGGGGGGGGTTACAATGAGCAGTTCTTC. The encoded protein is CASSIGGGYNEQFF.

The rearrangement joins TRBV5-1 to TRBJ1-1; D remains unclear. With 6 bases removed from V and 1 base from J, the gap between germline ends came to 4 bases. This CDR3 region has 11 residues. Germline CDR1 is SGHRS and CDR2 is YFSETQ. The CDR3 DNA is TGCGCCAGCAAGGCGAACACTGAAGCTTTCTTT. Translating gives CASKANTEAFF.

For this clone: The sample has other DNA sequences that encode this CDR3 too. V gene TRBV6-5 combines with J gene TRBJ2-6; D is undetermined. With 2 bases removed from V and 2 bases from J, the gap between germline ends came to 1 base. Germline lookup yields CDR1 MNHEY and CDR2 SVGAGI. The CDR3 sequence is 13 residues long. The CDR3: CASSYPGANVLTF. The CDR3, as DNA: TGTGCCAGCAGTTACCCTGGGGCCAACGTCCTGACTTTC.

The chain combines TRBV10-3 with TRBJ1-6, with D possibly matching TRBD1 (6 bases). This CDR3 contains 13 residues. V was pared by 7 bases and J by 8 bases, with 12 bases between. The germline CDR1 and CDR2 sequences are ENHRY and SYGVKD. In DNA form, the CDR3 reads TGTGCCATCACCTCGACAGGAGATTCACCCCTCCACTTT. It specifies CAITSTGDSPLHF.

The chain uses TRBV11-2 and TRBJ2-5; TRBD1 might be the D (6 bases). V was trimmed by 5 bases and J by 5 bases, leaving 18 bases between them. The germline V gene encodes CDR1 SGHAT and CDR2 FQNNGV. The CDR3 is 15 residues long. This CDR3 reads CASSDTSGAAETQYF. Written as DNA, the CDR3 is TGTGCCAGCAGCGACACCTCAGGGGCTGCGGAGACCCAGTACTTC.

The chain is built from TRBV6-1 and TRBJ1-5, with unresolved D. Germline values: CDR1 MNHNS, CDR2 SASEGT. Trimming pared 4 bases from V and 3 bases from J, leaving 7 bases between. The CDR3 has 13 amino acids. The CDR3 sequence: CASSGPPNQPQHF. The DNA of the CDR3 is TGTGCCAGCAGTGGACCGCCCAATCAGCCCCAGCATTTT.

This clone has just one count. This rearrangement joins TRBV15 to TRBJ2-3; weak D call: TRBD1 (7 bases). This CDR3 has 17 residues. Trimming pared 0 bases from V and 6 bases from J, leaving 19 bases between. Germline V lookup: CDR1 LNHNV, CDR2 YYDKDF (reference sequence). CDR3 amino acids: CATSRDKGRGALDTQYF. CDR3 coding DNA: TGTGCCACCAGCAGAGATAAAGGCAGGGGGGCACTCGATACGCAGTATTTT.

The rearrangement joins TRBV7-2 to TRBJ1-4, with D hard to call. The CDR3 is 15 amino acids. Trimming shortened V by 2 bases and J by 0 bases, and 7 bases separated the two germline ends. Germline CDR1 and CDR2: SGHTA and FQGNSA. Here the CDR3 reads CASSLRSTTNEKLFF. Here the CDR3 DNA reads TGTGCCAGCAGCTTAAGGAGTACAACTAATGAAAAACTGTTTTTT.

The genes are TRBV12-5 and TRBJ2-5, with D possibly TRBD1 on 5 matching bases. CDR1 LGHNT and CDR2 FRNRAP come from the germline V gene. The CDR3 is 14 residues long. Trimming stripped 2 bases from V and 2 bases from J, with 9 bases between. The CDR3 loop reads CASGLSGLQETQYF. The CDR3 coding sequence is TGTGCTAGTGGTTTGTCAGGGTTGCAAGAGACCCAGTACTTC. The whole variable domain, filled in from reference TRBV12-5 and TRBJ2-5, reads DARVTQTPRHKVTEMGQEVTMRCQPILGHNTVFWYRQTMMQGLELLAYFRNRAPLDDSGMPKDRFSAEMPDATLATLKIQPSEPRDSAVYFCASGLSGLQETQYFGPGTRLLVL.

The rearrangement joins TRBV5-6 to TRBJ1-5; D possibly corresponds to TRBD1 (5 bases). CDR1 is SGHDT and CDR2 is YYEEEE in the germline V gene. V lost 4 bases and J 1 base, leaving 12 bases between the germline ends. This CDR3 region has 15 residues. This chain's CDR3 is CASSVTGVSNQPQHF. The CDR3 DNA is TGTGCCAGCAGCGTTACAGGCGTAAGCAATCAGCCCCAGCATTTT.

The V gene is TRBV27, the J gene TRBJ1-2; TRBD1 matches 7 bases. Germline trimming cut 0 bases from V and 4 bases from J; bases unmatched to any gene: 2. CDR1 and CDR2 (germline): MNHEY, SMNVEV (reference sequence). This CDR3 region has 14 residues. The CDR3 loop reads CASSLSGQTYGYTF. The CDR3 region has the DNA TGTGCCAGCAGTTTATCGGGACAGACCTATGGCTACACCTTC.

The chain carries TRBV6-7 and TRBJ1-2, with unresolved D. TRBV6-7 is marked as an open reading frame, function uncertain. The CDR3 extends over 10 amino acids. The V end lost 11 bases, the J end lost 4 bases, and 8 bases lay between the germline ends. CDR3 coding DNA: TGTGCCCCCGGCGGCTATGGCTACACCTTC. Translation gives CAPGGYGYTF.

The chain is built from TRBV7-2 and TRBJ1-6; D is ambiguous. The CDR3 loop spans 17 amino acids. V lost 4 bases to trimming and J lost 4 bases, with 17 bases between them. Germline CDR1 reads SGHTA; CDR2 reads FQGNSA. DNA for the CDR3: TGTGCCAGCAGCTCCCGATCGACCACCAGTTATAATTCACCCCTCCACTTT. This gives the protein CASSSRSTTSYNSPLHF.

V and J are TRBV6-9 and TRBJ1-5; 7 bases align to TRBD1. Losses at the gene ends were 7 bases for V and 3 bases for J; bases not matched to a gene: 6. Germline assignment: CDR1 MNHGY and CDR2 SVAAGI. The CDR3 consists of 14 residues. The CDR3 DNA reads TGTGCCAGCATTAGGGACAGACTCAATCAGCCCCAGCATTTT. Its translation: CASIRDRLNQPQHF.

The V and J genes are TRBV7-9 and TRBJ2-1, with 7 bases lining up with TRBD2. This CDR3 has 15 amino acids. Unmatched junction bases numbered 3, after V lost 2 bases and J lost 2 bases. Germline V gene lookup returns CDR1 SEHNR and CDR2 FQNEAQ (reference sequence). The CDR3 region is CASSLRGVAYNEQFF. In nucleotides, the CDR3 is TGTGCCAGCAGCTTACGGGGGGTCGCCTACAATGAGCAGTTCTTC.

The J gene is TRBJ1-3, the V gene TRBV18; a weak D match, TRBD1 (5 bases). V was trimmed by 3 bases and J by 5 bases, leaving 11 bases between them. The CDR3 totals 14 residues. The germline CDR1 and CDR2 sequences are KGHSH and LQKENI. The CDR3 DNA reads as TGTGCCAGCTCACCGGGGCTAAACCGAAACACCATATATTTT. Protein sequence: CASSPGLNRNTIYF.

DNA for the CDR3: TGTGCCAGCAGCTTGACAGGGGGGAACTATGGCTACACCTTC. As protein: CASSLTGGNYGYTF. The chain couples TRBV5-5 to TRBJ1-2; TRBD1 aligns across 8 bases. The germline gives CDR1 SGHKS, CDR2 YYEKEE (reference sequence). CDR3 size: 14 residues. Trimming at V came to 1 base and at J to 2 bases, leaving 1 base not matched to a gene.

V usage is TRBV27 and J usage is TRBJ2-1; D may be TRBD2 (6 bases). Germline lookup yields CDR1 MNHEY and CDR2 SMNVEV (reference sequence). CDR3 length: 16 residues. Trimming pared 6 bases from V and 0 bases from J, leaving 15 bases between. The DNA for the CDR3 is TGTGCCAGCAGCTGGGCCCTAGCGAGCTCCTACAATGAGCAGTTCTTC. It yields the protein CASSWALASSYNEQFF.

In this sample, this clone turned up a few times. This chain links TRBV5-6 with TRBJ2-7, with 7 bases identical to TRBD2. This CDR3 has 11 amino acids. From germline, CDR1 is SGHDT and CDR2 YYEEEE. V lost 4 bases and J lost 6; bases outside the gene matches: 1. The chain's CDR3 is CASSGGGEQYF. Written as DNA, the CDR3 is TGTGCCAGCAGCGGGGGGGGCGAGCAGTACTTC.

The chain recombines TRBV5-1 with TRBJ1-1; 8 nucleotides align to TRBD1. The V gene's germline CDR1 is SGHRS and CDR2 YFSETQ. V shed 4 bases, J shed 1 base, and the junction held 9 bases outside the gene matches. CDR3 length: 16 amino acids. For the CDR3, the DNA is TGCGCCAGCAGCCCTGGACAGGGTTTCACGAACACTGAAGCTTTCTTT. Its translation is CASSPGQGFTNTEAFF.

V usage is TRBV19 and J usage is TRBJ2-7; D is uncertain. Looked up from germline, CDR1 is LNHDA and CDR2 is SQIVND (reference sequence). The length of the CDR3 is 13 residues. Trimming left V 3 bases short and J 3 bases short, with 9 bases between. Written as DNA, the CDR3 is TGTGCCAGTAGTATCCGGCTTTACTACGAGCAGTACTTC. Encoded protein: CASSIRLYYEQYF. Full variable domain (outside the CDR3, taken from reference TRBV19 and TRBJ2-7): DGGITQSPKYLFRKEGQNVTLSCEQNLNHDAMYWYRQDPGQGLRLIYYSQIVNDFQKGDIAEGYSVSREKKESFPLTVTSAQKNPTAFYLCASSIRLYYEQYFGPGTRLTVT.

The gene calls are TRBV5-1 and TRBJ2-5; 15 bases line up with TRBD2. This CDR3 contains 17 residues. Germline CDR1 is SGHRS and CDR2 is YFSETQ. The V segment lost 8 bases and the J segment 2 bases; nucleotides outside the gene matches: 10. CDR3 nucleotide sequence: TGCGCCAGTCAGCCGGGACTAGCGGGAGGTCGGCAAGAGACCCAGTACTTC. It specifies CASQPGLAGGRQETQYF.

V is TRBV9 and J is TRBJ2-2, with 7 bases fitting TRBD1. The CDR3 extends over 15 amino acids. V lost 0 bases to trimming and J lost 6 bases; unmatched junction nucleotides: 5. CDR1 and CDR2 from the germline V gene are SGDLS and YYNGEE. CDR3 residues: CASSVGQGRAGELFF. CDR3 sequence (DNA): TGTGCCAGCAGCGTAGGACAGGGTCGGGCCGGGGAGCTGTTTTTT.

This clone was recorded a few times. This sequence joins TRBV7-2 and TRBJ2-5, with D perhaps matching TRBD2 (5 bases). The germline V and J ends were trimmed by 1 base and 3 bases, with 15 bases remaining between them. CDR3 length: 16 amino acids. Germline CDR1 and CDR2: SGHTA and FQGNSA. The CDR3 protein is CASSLEVGSLKETQYF. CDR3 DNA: TGTGCCAGCAGCTTAGAGGTGGGGAGTCTTAAAGAGACCCAGTACTTC.